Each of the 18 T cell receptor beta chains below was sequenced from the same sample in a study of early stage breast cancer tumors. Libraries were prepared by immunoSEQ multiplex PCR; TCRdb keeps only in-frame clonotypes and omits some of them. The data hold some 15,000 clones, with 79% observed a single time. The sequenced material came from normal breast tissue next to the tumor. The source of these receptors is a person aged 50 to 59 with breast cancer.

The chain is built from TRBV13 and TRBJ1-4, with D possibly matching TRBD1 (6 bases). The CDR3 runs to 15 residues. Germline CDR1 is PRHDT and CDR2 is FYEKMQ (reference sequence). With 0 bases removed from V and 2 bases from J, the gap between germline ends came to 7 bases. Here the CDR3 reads CASSLGGGTNEKLFF. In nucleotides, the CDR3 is TGTGCCAGCAGCTTAGGGGGGGGCACTAATGAAAAACTGTTTTTT.

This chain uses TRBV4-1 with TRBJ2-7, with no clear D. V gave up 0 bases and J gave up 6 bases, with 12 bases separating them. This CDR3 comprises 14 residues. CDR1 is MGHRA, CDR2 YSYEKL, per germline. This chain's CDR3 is CASSQDDSGREQYF. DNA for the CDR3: TGCGCCAGCAGCCAAGATGATTCCGGGCGCGAGCAGTACTTC.

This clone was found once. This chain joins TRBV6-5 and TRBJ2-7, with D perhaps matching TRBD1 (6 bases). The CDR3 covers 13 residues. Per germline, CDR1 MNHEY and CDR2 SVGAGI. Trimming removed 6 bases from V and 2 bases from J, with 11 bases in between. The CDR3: CASRLTGAYEQYF. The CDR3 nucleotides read TGTGCCAGCAGATTGACAGGAGCCTACGAGCAGTACTTC.

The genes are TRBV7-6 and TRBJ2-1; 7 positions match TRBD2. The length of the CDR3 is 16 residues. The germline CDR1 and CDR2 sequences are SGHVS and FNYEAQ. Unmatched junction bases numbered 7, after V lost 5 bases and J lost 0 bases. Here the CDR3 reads CASSILAAPSYNEQFF. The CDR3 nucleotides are TGTGCCAGCAGCATCCTAGCGGCGCCCTCCTACAATGAGCAGTTCTTC.

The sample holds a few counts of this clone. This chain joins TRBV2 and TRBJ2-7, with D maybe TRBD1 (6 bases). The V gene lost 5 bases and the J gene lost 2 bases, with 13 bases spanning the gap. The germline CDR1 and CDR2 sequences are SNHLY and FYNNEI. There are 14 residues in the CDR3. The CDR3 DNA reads TGTGCCAGCAGTCCCGGGACAAGAGCCTACGAGCAGTACTTC. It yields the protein CASSPGTRAYEQYF. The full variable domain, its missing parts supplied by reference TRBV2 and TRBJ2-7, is EPEVTQTPSHQVTQMGQEVILRCVPISNHLYFYWYRQILGQKVEFLVSFYNNEISEKSEIFDDQFSVERPDGSNFTLKIRSTKLEDSAMYFCASSPGTRAYEQYFGPGTRLTVT.

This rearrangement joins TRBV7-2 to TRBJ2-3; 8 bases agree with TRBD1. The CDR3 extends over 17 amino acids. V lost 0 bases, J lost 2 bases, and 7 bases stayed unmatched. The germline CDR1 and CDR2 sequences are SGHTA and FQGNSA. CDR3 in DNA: TGTGCCAGCAGCTTAGCGGGGCAGGGGGCTGACACAGATACGCAGTATTTT. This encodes CASSLAGQGADTDTQYF.

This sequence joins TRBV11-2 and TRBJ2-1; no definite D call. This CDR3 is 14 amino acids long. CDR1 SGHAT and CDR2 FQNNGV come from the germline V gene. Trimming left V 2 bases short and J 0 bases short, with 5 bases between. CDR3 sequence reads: CASSLTVSYNEQFF. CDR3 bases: TGTGCCAGCAGCTTAACAGTCTCCTACAATGAGCAGTTCTTC.

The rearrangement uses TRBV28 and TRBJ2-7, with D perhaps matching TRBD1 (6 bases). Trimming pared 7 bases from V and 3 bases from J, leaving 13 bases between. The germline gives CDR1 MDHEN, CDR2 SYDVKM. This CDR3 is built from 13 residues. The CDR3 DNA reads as TGTGCCAGCAACTCGGGACAAAACTACGAGCAGTACTTC. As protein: CASNSGQNYEQYF.

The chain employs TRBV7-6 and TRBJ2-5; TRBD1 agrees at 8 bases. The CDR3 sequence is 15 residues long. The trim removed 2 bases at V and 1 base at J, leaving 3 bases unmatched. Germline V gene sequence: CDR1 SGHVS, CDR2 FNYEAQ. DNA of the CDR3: TGTGCCAGCAGCTTAAGCACAGGGGGCCAAGAGACCCAGTACTTC. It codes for CASSLSTGGQETQYF.

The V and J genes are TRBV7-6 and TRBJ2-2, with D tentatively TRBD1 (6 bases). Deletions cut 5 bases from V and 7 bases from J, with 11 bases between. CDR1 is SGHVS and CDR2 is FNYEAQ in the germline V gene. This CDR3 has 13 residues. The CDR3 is CASSPRDIGELFF. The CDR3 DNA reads TGTGCCAGCAGCCCGAGGGACATCGGGGAGCTGTTTTTT.

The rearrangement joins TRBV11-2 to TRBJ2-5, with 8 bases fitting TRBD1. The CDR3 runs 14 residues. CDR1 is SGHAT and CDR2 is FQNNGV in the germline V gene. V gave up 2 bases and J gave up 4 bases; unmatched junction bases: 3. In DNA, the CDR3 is TGTGCCAGCAGCTTAAGGACAGGGAGAGAGACCCAGTACTTC. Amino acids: CASSLRTGRETQYF.

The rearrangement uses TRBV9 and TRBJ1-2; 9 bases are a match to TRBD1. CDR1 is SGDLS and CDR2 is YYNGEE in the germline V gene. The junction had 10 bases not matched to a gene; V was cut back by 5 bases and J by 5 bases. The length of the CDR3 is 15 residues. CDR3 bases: TGTGCCAGCAGAGGAGGTACAGGGGGCGCTTATGGCTACACCTTC. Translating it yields CASRGGTGGAYGYTF. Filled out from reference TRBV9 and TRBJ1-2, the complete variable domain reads DSGVTQTPKHLITATGQRVTLRCSPRSGDLSVYWYQQSLDQGLQFLIQYYNGEERAKGNILERFSAQQFPDLHSELNLSSLELGDSALYFCASRGGTGGAYGYTFGSGTRLTVV.

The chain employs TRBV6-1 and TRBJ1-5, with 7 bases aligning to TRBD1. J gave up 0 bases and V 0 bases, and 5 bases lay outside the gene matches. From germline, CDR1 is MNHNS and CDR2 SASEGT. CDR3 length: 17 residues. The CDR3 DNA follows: TGTGCCAGCAGTGAAGCCAGGGGGGCTTATAGCAATCAGCCCCAGCATTTT. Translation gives CASSEARGAYSNQPQHF.

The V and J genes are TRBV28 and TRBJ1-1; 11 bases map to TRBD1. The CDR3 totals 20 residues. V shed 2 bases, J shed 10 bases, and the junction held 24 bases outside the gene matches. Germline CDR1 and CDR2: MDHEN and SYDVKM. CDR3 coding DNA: TGTGCCAGCAGTTTAAGCGGCCATCGGACAGGGGGCGGGGTGCGAAGTGGAGCTTTCTTT. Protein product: CASSLSGHRTGGGVRSGAFF.

In DNA, the CDR3 is TGTGCCAGCAGTGAAGTCAGGGCTTCCTACAATGAGCAGTTCTTC. Encoded protein: CASSEVRASYNEQFF. This sequence joins TRBV2 and TRBJ2-1; a possible D gene is TRBD1 (5 bases). Trimming removed 1 base from V and 1 base from J, with 8 bases in between. Germline V lookup: CDR1 SNHLY, CDR2 FYNNEI. This CDR3 region has 15 residues.

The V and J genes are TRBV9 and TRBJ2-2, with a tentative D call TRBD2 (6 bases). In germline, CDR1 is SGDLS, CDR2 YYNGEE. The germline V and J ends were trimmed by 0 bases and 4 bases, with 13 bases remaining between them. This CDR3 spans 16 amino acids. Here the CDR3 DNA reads TGTGCCAGCAGCGTAGACGGGGGTTTGGGCACCGGGGAGCTGTTTTTT. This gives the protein CASSVDGGLGTGELFF.

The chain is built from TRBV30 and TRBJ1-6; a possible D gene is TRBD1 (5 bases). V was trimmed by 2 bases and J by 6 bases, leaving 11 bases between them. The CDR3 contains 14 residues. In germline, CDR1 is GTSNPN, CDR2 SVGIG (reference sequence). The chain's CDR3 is CAWSRWDLNSPLHF. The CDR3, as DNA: TGTGCCTGGAGTCGTTGGGACCTTAATTCACCCCTCCACTTT.

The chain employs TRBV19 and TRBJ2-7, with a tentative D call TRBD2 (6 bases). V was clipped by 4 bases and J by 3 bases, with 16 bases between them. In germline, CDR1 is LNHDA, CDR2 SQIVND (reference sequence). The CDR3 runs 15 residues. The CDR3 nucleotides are TGTGCCAGTAGTAAGGAGCGGGCTACACTCTACGAGCAGTACTTC. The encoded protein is CASSKERATLYEQYF.